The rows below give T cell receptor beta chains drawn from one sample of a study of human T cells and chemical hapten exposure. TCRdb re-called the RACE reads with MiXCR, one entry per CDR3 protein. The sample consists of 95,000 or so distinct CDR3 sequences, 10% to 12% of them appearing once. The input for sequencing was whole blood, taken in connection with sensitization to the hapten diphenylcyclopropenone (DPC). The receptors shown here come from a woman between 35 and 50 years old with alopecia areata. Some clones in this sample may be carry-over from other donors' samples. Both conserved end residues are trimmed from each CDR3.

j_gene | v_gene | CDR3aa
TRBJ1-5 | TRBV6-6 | ASRQGDQPQH
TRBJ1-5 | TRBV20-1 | SARNGPQPQH
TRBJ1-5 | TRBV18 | ASSPGTGGDQPQH
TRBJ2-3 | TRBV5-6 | ASSRDRGGADTQY
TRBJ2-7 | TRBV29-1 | SVDGTSGSFYEQY
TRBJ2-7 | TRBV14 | ASSPGTSYEQY
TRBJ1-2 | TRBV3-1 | ASSQEGQGLGYT
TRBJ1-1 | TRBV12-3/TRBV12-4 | ASSLADDRLNAF
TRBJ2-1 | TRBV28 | ASTYRRVNEQF
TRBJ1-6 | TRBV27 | ASSFEGAKNSPLH
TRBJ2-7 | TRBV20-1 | SARDLLGGVLHEQY
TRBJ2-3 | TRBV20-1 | SARVAEASTDTQY
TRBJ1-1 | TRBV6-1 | ASSEYGQNTEAF
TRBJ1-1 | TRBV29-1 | SAQKGQRTEAF
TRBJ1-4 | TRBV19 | ASSARAVATNEKLF
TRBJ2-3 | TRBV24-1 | ATQGATARDTQY
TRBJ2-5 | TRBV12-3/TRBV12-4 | ASSWGGAVAAQY
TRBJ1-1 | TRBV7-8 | ASSLGAGLNTEAF
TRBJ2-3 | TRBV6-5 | ATRQGTGADTQY
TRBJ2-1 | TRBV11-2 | ASTQVRAEQF
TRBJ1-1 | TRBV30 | AWSVQSREAF
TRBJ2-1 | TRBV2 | ASSDIGRDNEQF
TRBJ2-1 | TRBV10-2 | ASSQQGLAASSYNEQF
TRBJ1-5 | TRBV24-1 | ATSDLMWDRALGGNQPQH
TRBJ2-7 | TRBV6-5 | ASSFTSGYEQY
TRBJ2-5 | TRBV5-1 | ASSVTGGQETQY
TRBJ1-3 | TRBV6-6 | ASSQTRLPGNTIY
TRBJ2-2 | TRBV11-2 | ASSFRTGVVGELF